The 21 T cell receptor beta chains below were found in one sample sequenced in a study of blood T cell repertoires in COVID-19. Generated by immunoSEQ multiplex PCR, the TCRdb table keeps only in-frame clones and is missing some. The data show approximately 190,000 clones, with 80% to 90% seen just once and 5.1% held by the top ten. The sample comprised peripheral blood. These receptors were obtained from a woman aged 70 to 79 with active or convalescent COVID-19.

This clone was seen just once. In the same sample, other DNA sequences code for this CDR3. This sequence joins TRBV6-5 and TRBJ2-1, with 11 bases that match TRBD2. Trimming removed 6 bases from V and 4 bases from J; junction bases left unmatched: 2. The CDR3 spans 14 residues. Germline CDR1 and CDR2: MNHEY and SVGAGI. The CDR3 bases are TGTGCCAGCAGCCGGACTAGCGGGTACAATGAGCAGTTCTTC. Amino acid sequence: CASSRTSGYNEQFF.

This chain links TRBV7-3 with TRBJ2-3, with TRBD2 identical over 10 bases. The CDR3 is 17 amino acids. Germline loops: CDR1 SGHTA, CDR2 FQGTGA. The V and J ends lost 4 bases and 4 bases, in that order; junction bases with no gene match: 11. The CDR3 loop is CASSSTVLAGVPDTQYF. As DNA, the CDR3 is TGTGCCAGCAGCTCAACCGTCCTAGCGGGAGTACCAGATACGCAGTATTTT.

This chain joins TRBV19 and TRBJ1-5; D remains ambiguous. Germline CDR1 is LNHDA and CDR2 is SQIVND (reference sequence). The CDR3 consists of 14 residues. Deletions cut 5 bases from V and 4 bases from J, with 12 bases between. CDR3 nucleotides: TGTGCCAGTAGTCCGGTCCAGCGGAATCAGCCCCAGCATTTT. Protein product: CASSPVQRNQPQHF.

The gene calls are TRBV3-1 (or the pseudogene TRBV3-2) and TRBJ2-7, with TRBD2 matching 8 bases. V dropped 0 bases and J dropped 0; count of bases not matched to a gene: 1. Looked up from germline, CDR1 is LGHDT and CDR2 is YNNKEL (reference sequence). This CDR3 has 15 amino acids. CDR3 protein: CASSQETSGSYEQYF. The CDR3 nucleotides read TGTGCCAGCAGCCAAGAAACTAGCGGCTCCTACGAGCAGTACTTC.

The chain uses TRBV5-4 and TRBJ2-2; 7 nucleotides match TRBD2. Germline trimming cut 2 bases from V and 7 bases from J; bases unmatched to any gene: 8. CDR1 is SGHNT, CDR2 YYREEE, per germline (reference sequence). The CDR3 is 15 residues long. The CDR3 loop reads CASSFSAGAVGELFF. The DNA for the CDR3 is TGTGCCAGCAGCTTCTCCGCGGGAGCGGTCGGGGAGCTGTTTTTT.

This chain links TRBV7-9 with TRBJ1-2, with TRBD1 identical over 8 bases. The CDR3 totals 14 residues. The J segment lost 4 bases and the V segment lost 5 bases, leaving 6 bases of the junction unmatched. Germline V gene data show CDR1 as SEHNR and CDR2 as FQNEAQ (reference sequence). The CDR3 spells CASSTDGTGYGYTF. CDR3 nucleotides: TGTGCCAGCAGCACCGACGGGACAGGCTATGGCTACACCTTC.

The V call is TRBV27, the J call TRBJ2-1, with D possibly matching TRBD1 (5 bases). The germline V gene has CDR1 MNHEY and CDR2 SMNVEV (reference sequence). V was shortened by 0 bases and J by 4 bases, with 13 bases between the two germline ends. The CDR3 contains 16 residues. CDR3 in amino acids: CASSLSQGSLYNEQFF. CDR3 bases: TGTGCCAGCAGTTTATCGCAGGGTTCTTTATACAATGAGCAGTTCTTC.

The chain links TRBV24-1 to TRBJ1-5, with 9 positions matching TRBD1. This CDR3 has 15 amino acids. V was clipped by 6 bases and J by 3 bases; unmatched bases: 5. Germline V CDR1 and CDR2: KGHDR, SFDVKD. CDR3 loop: CATSCWDRANQPQHF. DNA of the CDR3: TGTGCCACCAGTTGTTGGGACAGGGCCAATCAGCCCCAGCATTTT.

V usage is TRBV24-1 and J usage is TRBJ2-4; D not resolved. The V and J ends lost 7 bases and 3 bases respectively, with 9 bases between them. This CDR3 is built from 13 residues. CDR1 is KGHDR, CDR2 SFDVKD, per germline. In nucleotides, the CDR3 is TGTGCCACCAGCTCCCCGGTCAAAAACATTCAGTACTTC. It yields the protein CATSSPVKNIQYF.

The chain is built from TRBV7-6 and TRBJ2-2; 7 positions match TRBD1. Germline lookup yields CDR1 SGHVS and CDR2 FNYEAQ. V shed 5 bases and J 5 bases; nucleotides not matched to a gene: 14. The CDR3 has 17 residues. The CDR3 loop reads CASSPGTESLGTGELFF. CDR3 sequence (DNA): TGTGCCAGCAGCCCCGGGACAGAATCACTAGGGACCGGGGAGCTGTTTTTT.

The chain couples TRBV15 to TRBJ1-3, with D uncertain. The germline V gene has CDR1 LNHNV and CDR2 YYDKDF (reference sequence). The CDR3 consists of 17 residues. The V end was cut by 0 bases, the J end by 0 bases, with 12 bases between. The CDR3 DNA reads TGTGCCACCAGCAGAGATCTGGCAGATTTCTCTGGAAACACCATATATTTT. It yields the protein CATSRDLADFSGNTIYF. The variable domain in full, completed from reference TRBV15 and TRBJ1-3, reads DAMVIQNPRYQVTQFGKPVTLSCSQTLNHNVMYWYQQKSSQAPKLLFHYYDKDFNNEADTPDNFQSRRPNTSFCFLDIRSPGLGDTAMYLCATSRDLADFSGNTIYFGEGSWLTVV.

This chain uses TRBV19 with TRBJ1-1, with D tentatively TRBD1 (6 bases). V lost 5 bases, J lost 4 bases, and 14 bases lay in between. CDR1 is LNHDA and CDR2 is SQIVND in the germline V gene (reference sequence). The CDR3 runs 14 residues. DNA of the CDR3: TGTGCCAGTAGTGGGCCGAGGGGGAGCACTGAAGCTTTCTTT. Its translation is CASSGPRGSTEAFF.

This chain connects TRBV28 to TRBJ2-6, with TRBD2 matching 7 bases. V shed 7 bases, J shed 2 bases, and the junction held 5 bases outside the gene matches. Germline V lookup: CDR1 MDHEN, CDR2 SYDVKM. The CDR3 extends over 15 amino acids. In nucleotides, the CDR3 is TGTGCCAGCACGTCTCGGGGGGCTGGGGCCAACGTCCTGACTTTC. Translated, it gives CASTSRGAGANVLTF.

The rearrangement joins TRBV24-1 to TRBJ2-7, with 8 nucleotides matching TRBD1. CDR3 length equals 14 residues. The V gene's germline CDR1 is KGHDR and CDR2 SFDVKD. The junction had 12 bases not matched to a gene; V was cut back by 11 bases and J by 4 bases. CDR3 region: CANSEGTGLYEQYF. The CDR3 bases are TGTGCCAACTCGGAAGGGACAGGACTTTACGAGCAGTACTTC.

The chain uses TRBV7-2 and TRBJ2-1; D remains ambiguous. The V end lost 6 bases, the J end lost 2 bases, and 17 bases lay between the germline ends. Germline assignment: CDR1 SGHTA and CDR2 FQGNSA. There are 16 residues in the CDR3. The CDR3 here is CASSHRTLPTYNEQFF. The CDR3 DNA follows: TGTGCCAGCAGTCACCGTACGCTCCCTACCTACAATGAGCAGTTCTTC.

The chain employs TRBV28 and TRBJ2-7; 12 bases are shared with TRBD1. CDR3 length: 14 residues. J was trimmed by 6 bases and V by 6 bases; bases with no gene match: 6. CDR1 is MDHEN and CDR2 is SYDVKM in the germline V gene. For the CDR3, the DNA is TGTGCCAGCAGCCCCGGGACAGGGGGCTCCGAGCAGTACTTC. Its translation is CASSPGTGGSEQYF.

The chain is built from TRBV9 and TRBJ2-7; 7 bases map to TRBD1. The CDR3 is 15 amino acids. Losses at the gene ends were 0 bases for V and 2 bases for J; bases not matched to a gene: 5. CDR1 and CDR2 (germline): SGDLS, YYNGEE. For the CDR3, the DNA is TGTGCCAGCAGCGTAGCCGGGACAGCAACCTACGAGCAGTACTTC. Translation gives CASSVAGTATYEQYF.

This chain links TRBV9 with TRBJ2-2; 7 bases map to TRBD1. The CDR3 loop spans 16 amino acids. Per the germline V gene, CDR1 is SGDLS and CDR2 is YYNGEE. V gave up 4 bases and J gave up 1 base; unmatched junction bases: 7. The CDR3 nucleotides read TGTGCCAGCAGCACAGGGGCAGGGGGGAACACCGGGGAGCTGTTTTTT. Protein: CASSTGAGGNTGELFF.

This chain links TRBV3-1 (or the pseudogene TRBV3-2) with TRBJ2-3; D gene unclear. Deletions cut 1 base from V and 2 bases from J, with 10 bases between. Germline V gene data show CDR1 as LGHDT and CDR2 as YNNKEL (reference sequence). The length of the CDR3 is 15 residues. CDR3 sequence (DNA): TGTGCCAGCAGCCAAGGCCCCGTGGCCACAGATACGCAGTATTTT. This sequence encodes CASSQGPVATDTQYF.

J is TRBJ1-3 and V is TRBV6-5; D gene ambiguous. The CDR3 sequence is 14 residues long. Germline V gene lookup returns CDR1 MNHEY and CDR2 SVGAGI. V lost 5 bases to trimming and J lost 2 bases, with 10 bases between them. The CDR3 sequence is CASSMDSTGNTIYF. CDR3 coding DNA: TGTGCCAGCAGTATGGACTCCACTGGAAACACCATATATTTT.

The genes are TRBV6-1 and TRBJ1-6; D perhaps matches TRBD1 (6 bases). Germline CDR1 and CDR2: MNHNS and SASEGT. The V end was cut by 3 bases, the J end by 9 bases, with 9 bases between. The CDR3 covers 13 residues. CDR3 coding DNA: TGTGCCAGCAGTGAGGGGACAATTTCACCCCTCCACTTT. Protein product: CASSEGTISPLHF.